The 21 T cell receptor beta chains below all came from one sample that was sequenced in a study of blood T cell repertoires in COVID-19. Produced via immunoSEQ multiplex PCR; TCRdb's table is partial and in-frame only. Here the sample spans 250,000 to 400,000 clones, around 88% being singletons. The sample taken for sequencing was peripheral blood. Every receptor here comes from a woman aged 25 to 39 with COVID-19, enrolled during active disease.

The rearrangement uses TRBV10-3 and TRBJ1-2; D is unresolved. CDR1 and CDR2 (germline): ENHRY, SYGVKD. Between the trimmed V and J ends, which lost 0 bases and 5 bases, there was a span of 4 bases. CDR3 length: 12 residues. The CDR3 nucleotides read TGTGCCATCAGTGAGTCGGAGTATGGCTACACCTTC. The encoded protein is CAISESEYGYTF.

The rearrangement joins TRBV6-2 or TRBV6-3 to TRBJ1-2, with 8 bases lining up with TRBD1. The length of the CDR3 is 15 residues. Germline V gives CDR1 MNHEY, CDR2 SVGEGT. Losses at the gene ends were 6 bases for V and 5 bases for J; bases not matched to a gene: 11. CDR3 region: CASSVTGTGSYGYTF. The CDR3 DNA is TGTGCCAGCAGCGTTACGGGGACAGGCAGTTATGGCTACACCTTC.

The V and J genes are TRBV7-7 and TRBJ2-7; tentative D call: TRBD1 (6 bases). This CDR3 spans 13 amino acids. Germline values: CDR1 SSHAT, CDR2 FNYEAQ (reference sequence). DNA of the CDR3: TGTGCTAGCAGCTTAGCAGGGGATTACGAGCAGTACGTC. As protein: CASSLAGDYEQYV.

This clone was observed a handful of times. The J gene is TRBJ1-2, the V gene TRBV24-1; no firm D call. The CDR3 runs to 15 residues. With 9 bases removed from V and 3 bases from J, the gap between germline ends came to 19 bases. Per the germline V gene, CDR1 is KGHDR and CDR2 is SFDVKD. CDR3 protein: CATFFRVQRDYGYTF. CDR3 DNA sequence: TGTGCCACCTTTTTCCGGGTCCAACGAGACTATGGCTACACCTTC.

The chain carries TRBV6-6 and TRBJ2-7; TRBD2 might be the D (5 bases). Trimming removed 0 bases from V and 2 bases from J, with 8 bases in between. Looked up from germline, CDR1 is MNHNY and CDR2 is SVGAGI (reference sequence). The CDR3 has 14 residues. CDR3 in amino acids: CASSYSTGTYEQYV. In DNA, the CDR3 is TGTGCCAGCAGTTACTCGACGGGGACCTACGAGCAGTACGTC.

This CDR3 is CASSPDSSGYNEQFF. The DNA for the CDR3 is TGTGCCAGCAGCCCGGACAGTTCCGGATACAATGAGCAGTTCTTC. This sequence joins TRBV5-6 and TRBJ2-1, with D possibly TRBD1 on 6 matching bases. V was shortened by 4 bases and J by 4 bases, with 15 bases between the two germline ends. Germline lookup yields CDR1 SGHDT and CDR2 YYEEEE. The CDR3 spans 15 residues.

The chain is built from TRBV10-3 and TRBJ2-1; 10 bases match TRBD2. Germline CDR1 and CDR2: ENHRY and SYGVKD. Unmatched junction bases numbered 2, after V lost 2 bases and J lost 4 bases. This CDR3 is built from 15 residues. CDR3 residues: CAISEIAGGYNEQFF. CDR3 nucleotide sequence: TGTGCCATCAGTGAGATAGCGGGGGGATACAATGAGCAGTTCTTC.

This chain links TRBV27 with TRBJ1-1; a weak D match, TRBD1 (5 bases). In germline, CDR1 is MNHEY, CDR2 SMNVEV (reference sequence). Trimming shortened V by 3 bases and J by 6 bases, and 17 bases separated the two germline ends. CDR3 length: 15 amino acids. CDR3 region: CASSFLPGLLSEAFF. The CDR3 region has the DNA TGTGCCAGCAGTTTTCTTCCAGGGCTTCTCTCTGAAGCTTTCTTT.

The chain recombines TRBV7-7 with TRBJ2-3; TRBD2 aligns across 9 bases. The length of the CDR3 is 15 residues. J was trimmed by 7 bases and V by 1 base; bases with no gene match: 6. Per the germline V gene, CDR1 is SSHAT and CDR2 is FNYEAQ (reference sequence). Here the CDR3 DNA reads TGTGCCAGCAGCTTAGGGGCGGGGGGGCTGAATACGCAGTATTTT. It translates to CASSLGAGGLNTQYF.

This chain uses TRBV4-3 with TRBJ1-2; no definite D call. Germline values: CDR1 LGHNA, CDR2 YSLEER. The CDR3 consists of 15 residues. Trimming stripped 0 bases from V and 0 bases from J, with 8 bases between. The chain's CDR3 is CASSQESSTNYGYTF. CDR3 nucleotides: TGCGCCAGCAGCCAAGAAAGCTCAACTAACTATGGCTACACCTTC.

The CDR3: CASSLIGQGGNYNEQFF. The CDR3 DNA reads TGTGCCAGCAGTCTGATAGGACAGGGGGGCAACTACAATGAGCAGTTCTTC. V and J are TRBV27 and TRBJ2-1; 10 nucleotides line up with TRBD1. From germline, CDR1 is MNHEY and CDR2 SMNVEV (reference sequence). J was trimmed by 3 bases and V by 5 bases; bases with no gene match: 10. The CDR3 sequence is 17 residues long.

This chain joins TRBV5-6 and TRBJ1-6; no definite D call. This CDR3 contains 16 residues. Germline V gene data show CDR1 as SGHDT and CDR2 as YYEEEE. Trimming took off 2 bases at V and 2 bases at J, with 11 bases between the two ends. CDR3 in DNA: TGTGCCAGCAGCTTAGACGGGGTAACCTATAATTCACCCCTCCACTTT. Its protein product is CASSLDGVTYNSPLHF.

The chain combines TRBV19 with TRBJ2-1, with TRBD1 matching over 7 bases. This CDR3 has 16 residues. Unmatched junction bases numbered 5, after V lost 3 bases and J lost 0 bases. The germline V gene encodes CDR1 LNHDA and CDR2 SQIVND (reference sequence). The CDR3 coding sequence is TGTGCCAGTAGTATGTGGGACAGCCTCTCCTACAATGAGCAGTTCTTC. Amino acid sequence: CASSMWDSLSYNEQFF. Using reference TRBV19 and TRBJ2-1 for the parts outside the CDR3, the full variable domain is DGGITQSPKYLFRKEGQNVTLSCEQNLNHDAMYWYRQDPGQGLRLIYYSQIVNDFQKGDIAEGYSVSREKKESFPLTVTSAQKNPTAFYLCASSMWDSLSYNEQFFGPGTRLTVL.

CDR3 nucleotide sequence: TGTGCCAGCTATAAGACAGCTTCAAACTATGGCTACACCTTC. The encoded protein is CASYKTASNYGYTF. V and J are TRBV19 and TRBJ1-2, with a tentative D call TRBD1 (5 bases). Trimming took off 9 bases at V and 2 bases at J, with 16 bases between the two ends. The germline gives CDR1 LNHDA, CDR2 SQIVND (reference sequence). This CDR3 is built from 14 residues.

V usage is TRBV11-3 and J usage is TRBJ2-5; 9 nucleotides align to TRBD2. The CDR3 extends over 13 amino acids. CDR1 is SGHNT and CDR2 is YENEEA in the germline V gene. Unmatched junction bases numbered 6, after V lost 8 bases and J lost 5 bases. The CDR3, as DNA: TGTGCCAGCGGGGCGGGGGGGTCGGAGACCCAGTACTTC. Translating it yields CASGAGGSETQYF.

V usage is TRBV2 and J usage is TRBJ1-5; weak D call: TRBD1 (5 bases). V was pared by 5 bases and J by 6 bases, with 14 bases between. The CDR3 is 14 residues long. The germline gives CDR1 SNHLY, CDR2 FYNNEI. CDR3 bases: TGTGCCAGCAGTTTTGGGGGAGGGGTTCAGCCCCAGCATTTT. This translates into CASSFGGGVQPQHF.

The V call is TRBV14, the J call TRBJ2-7; 7 bases map to TRBD1. In germline, CDR1 is SGHDN, CDR2 FVKESK. V shed 2 bases, J shed 1 base, and the junction held 5 bases outside the gene matches. The CDR3 is 15 residues long. Here the CDR3 reads CASSQHPGQSYEQYF. In DNA, the CDR3 is TGTGCCAGCAGCCAACACCCGGGACAGTCCTACGAGCAGTACTTC.

The chain uses TRBV4-3 and TRBJ2-1; 8 bases map to TRBD2. Germline V gene data show CDR1 as LGHNA and CDR2 as YSLEER. The CDR3 sequence is 15 residues long. The J segment lost 4 bases and the V segment lost 3 bases, leaving 5 bases of the junction unmatched. In DNA form, the CDR3 reads TGCGCCAGCAGCCAGTTACTAGCGGAGTACAATGAGCAGTTCTTC. It specifies CASSQLLAEYNEQFF.

This chain joins TRBV6-2 or TRBV6-3 and TRBJ1-4, with a tentative D call TRBD1 (5 bases). The germline V and J ends were trimmed by 0 bases and 2 bases, with 25 bases remaining between them. The germline V gene has CDR1 MNHEY and CDR2 SVGEGT. This CDR3 contains 21 residues. CDR3 bases: TGTGCCAGCAGTTACTCGAGGGCCTTTTCGACAGCGGAGGGGACTAATGAAAAACTGTTTTTT. Translated: CASSYSRAFSTAEGTNEKLFF.

The rearrangement links TRBV5-1 to TRBJ1-1, with 7 positions matching TRBD1. This CDR3 contains 12 residues. Looked up from germline, CDR1 is SGHRS and CDR2 is YFSETQ. With 4 bases clipped from V and 8 bases from J, the junction kept 5 bases outside the gene matches. CDR3 bases: TGCGCCAGCAGCCCGGGACAGTCAGAAGCTTTCTTT. Its translation: CASSPGQSEAFF. The full variable domain, its missing parts supplied by reference TRBV5-1 and TRBJ1-1, is KAGVTQTPRYLIKTRGQQVTLSCSPISGHRSVSWYQQTPGQGLQFLFEYFSETQRNKGNFPGRFSGRQFSNSRSEMNVSTLELGDSALYLCASSPGQSEAFFGQGTRLTVV.

This chain connects TRBV18 to TRBJ2-5; tentatively, D is TRBD1 (6 bases). The length of the CDR3 is 17 residues. Looked up from germline, CDR1 is KGHSH and CDR2 is LQKENI. With 3 bases removed from V and 4 bases from J, the gap between germline ends came to 21 bases. The CDR3 region is CASSPPDSPFRGETQYF. For the CDR3, the DNA is TGTGCCAGCTCACCTCCGGACAGCCCCTTTAGGGGAGAGACCCAGTACTTC.